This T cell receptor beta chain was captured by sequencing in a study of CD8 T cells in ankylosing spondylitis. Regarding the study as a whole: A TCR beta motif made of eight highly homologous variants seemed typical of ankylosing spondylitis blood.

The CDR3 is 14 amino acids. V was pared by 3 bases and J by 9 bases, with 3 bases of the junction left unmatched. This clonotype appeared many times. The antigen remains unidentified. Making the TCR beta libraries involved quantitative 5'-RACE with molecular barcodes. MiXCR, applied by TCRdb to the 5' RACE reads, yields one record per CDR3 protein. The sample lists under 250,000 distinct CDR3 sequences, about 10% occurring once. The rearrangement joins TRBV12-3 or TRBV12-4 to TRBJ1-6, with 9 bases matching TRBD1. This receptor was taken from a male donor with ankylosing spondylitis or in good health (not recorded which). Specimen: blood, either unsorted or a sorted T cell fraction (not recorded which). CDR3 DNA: TGTGCCAGCAGTTTTTGGGGACAGGGTTCACCCCTCCACTTT. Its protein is CASSFWGQGSPLHF.